This entry concerns a single T cell receptor (beta chain). Primed by a sample-barcoded 5' primer and a J-beta primer mix, a second PCR proceeded for roughly 6 to 12 cycles. TCRdb passed the 5' RACE reads through MiXCR, listing each CDR3 protein once. The data contain some 1,000,000 distinct CDR3 sequences, approximately 25% of them singletons. The sample comes from a study of blood T cells in healthy people across ages. The same sample was also used in a study of T cells of mothers and their children.

The sequencing sample was made of blood. This TCR derives from a girl aged 2 to 10 in good health.

The CDR3 loop reads CSVLTGSFYGYTF. Here the CDR3 DNA reads TGCAGCGTCCTGACAGGGAGTTTCTATGGCTACACCTTC. The chain combines TRBV29-1 with TRBJ1-2; 7 bases align to TRBD1. Looked up from germline, CDR1 is SQVTM and CDR2 is ANQGSEA. The CDR3 length is 13 residues. V gave up 6 bases and J gave up 4 bases; unmatched junction bases: 8.